The text below deals with one TCR beta chain. Its antigen is undetermined. This record belongs to a study of a mutant IDH1 vaccine in newly diagnosed glioma. V shed 0 bases and J shed 5 bases, with 10 bases lying between them. The CDR3 spans 14 residues. Germline lookup yields CDR1 LNHDA and CDR2 SQIVND (reference sequence). Profiled with immunoSEQ multiplex PCR; TCRdb holds only in-frame clones, not every one. Of 50,000 to 75,000 clones in the sample, under 85% were seen once. The time point was: week 35, safety follow-up. A single vaccine dose contained 300 ug of mutant IDH1 20-mer peptide, and topical imiquimod was used with it. The donors' diagnosis was new WHO grade 3 or 4 astrocytoma that was IDH1-mutant and ATRX-lost.

The TCR was taken from a man aged 50-59 years with glioma. The rearrangement links TRBV19 to TRBJ1-1; D gene unclear. The material was PBMCs, obtained from a glioma patient whose treatment included an IDH1 peptide vaccine. The CDR3 reads CASSIEAGRTEAFF. CDR3 DNA sequence: TGTGCCAGTAGTATAGAGGCAGGTCGGACTGAAGCTTTCTTT.